The entry below gives a single T cell receptor beta chain sequence along with its context. This sample is drawn from a study of PD-L1 blockade in urothelial cancer. The CDR3 is made up of 14 amino acids. Trimming cost V 5 bases and J 5 bases, with 12 bases left between them. Germline assignment: CDR1 SEHNR and CDR2 FQNEAQ (reference sequence). TCRdb's copy holds only in-frame clones and misses some; the assay was immunoSEQ multiplex PCR. The repertoire holds 120,000 or so clones, more than 70% seen once, with roughly 2.3% in the top ten. Time point in this sample: peripheral blood 6 weeks after treatment start.

The gene calls are TRBV7-9 and TRBJ1-4; no reliable D call. The TCR was taken from a man aged 45-60 years with urothelial cancer. The sequences come from PBMCs, collected around atezolizumab (anti-PD-L1) treatment. CDR3 loop: CASSEPGTNEKLFF. For the CDR3, the DNA is TGTGCCAGCAGCGAACCGGGAACCAATGAAAAACTGTTTTTT. Filled out from reference TRBV7-9 and TRBJ1-4, the complete variable domain reads DTGVSQNPRHKITKRGQNVTFRCDPISEHNRLYWYRQTLGQGPEFLTYFQNEAQLEKSRLLSDRFSAERPKGSFSTLEIQRTEQGDSAMYLCASSEPGTNEKLFFGSGTQLSVL.